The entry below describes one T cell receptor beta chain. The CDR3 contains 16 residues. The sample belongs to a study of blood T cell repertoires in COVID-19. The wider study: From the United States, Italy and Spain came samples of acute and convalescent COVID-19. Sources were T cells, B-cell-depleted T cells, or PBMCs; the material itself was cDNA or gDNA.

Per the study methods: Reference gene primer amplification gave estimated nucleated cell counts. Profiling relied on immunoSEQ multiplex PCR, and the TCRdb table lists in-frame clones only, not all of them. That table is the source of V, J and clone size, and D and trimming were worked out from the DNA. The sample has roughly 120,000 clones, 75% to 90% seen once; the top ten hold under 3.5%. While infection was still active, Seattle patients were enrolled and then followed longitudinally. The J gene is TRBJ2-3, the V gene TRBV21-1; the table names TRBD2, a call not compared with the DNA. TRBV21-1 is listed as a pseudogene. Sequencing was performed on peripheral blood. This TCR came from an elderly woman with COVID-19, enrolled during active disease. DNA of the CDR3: TGTGCCAGCAGCGGAAGAAAGGTGGAGGGGCGAGATACGCAGTATTTT. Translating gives CASSGRKVEGRDTQYF.